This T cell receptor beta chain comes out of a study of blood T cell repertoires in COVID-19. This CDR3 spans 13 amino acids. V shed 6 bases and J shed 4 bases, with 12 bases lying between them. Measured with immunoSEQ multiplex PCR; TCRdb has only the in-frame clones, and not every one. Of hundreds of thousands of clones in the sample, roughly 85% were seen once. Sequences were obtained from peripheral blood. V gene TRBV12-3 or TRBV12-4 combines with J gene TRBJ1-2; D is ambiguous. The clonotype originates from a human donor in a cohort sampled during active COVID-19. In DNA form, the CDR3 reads TGTGCCAGCAGGTCGGAGGCCGGCTATGGCTACACCTTC. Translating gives CASRSEAGYGYTF.